The source of this TCR beta chain is a study of shared clonotypes between healthy human individuals (dated by TCRdb to 2020 to 2021). About the full investigation: A couple of women and a few men aged 18 to 49 years were included in the cohort. Each donor's leukapheresis produced roughly between about 0.9 and 9.5 billion PBMCs. To increase sequencing depth and limit assay-specific biases, different laboratories used diverse techniques to prepare libraries and sequence TCR repertoires. To estimate repertoire size and how much clonotype sharing occurs between individuals, the study deeply sequenced the blood TCR repertoires of roughly 5 healthy adults. For each donor, three plates each were used for CD4 naive and CD4 memory, two plates were used for CD8 naive, and one plate was used for CD8 memory.

Healthy HIV-negative adults with no recently reported acute infections or vaccinations were included as donors. Every donor was a Caucasian adult residing in Nashville, Tennessee, USA. Magnetic negative selection was used to enrich CD4+ T cells, after which naive cells were positively selected on CD45RA and the negative fraction became the memory subset. Blood was obtained by leukapheresis, after which PBMCs were separated by Ficoll-Histopaque density gradient centrifugation and cryopreserved in liquid nitrogen vapor phase. Analytical flow cytometry was used to check the purity and quantity of each magnetically sorted T cell population. Each sorted fraction had its genomic DNA isolated and then quantified by UV absorbance on a Nanodrop 2000c. Using the deep immunoSEQ assay, multiplex PCR amplified TCR CDR3 regions from genomic DNA. For each cell subset, the extracted genomic DNA was distributed evenly across all wells of several immunoSEQ 96-well plates, and each plate served as one replicate. For sorted subsets, roughly 0.2 ug genomic DNA, equal to 30,000 or so T cell genomes, was loaded into each replicate PCR. Purified libraries were quantified with a Qubit 3.0 fluorometer, sized on a Bioanalyzer 2100, and re-quantified with the KAPA Library Quantification kit. Every immunoSEQ 96-well plate was sequenced on a dedicated single-read 150-cycle Illumina NextSeq 550 flow cell. The authors processed their data as follows. Because the immunoSEQ output included only junctional sequences and no quality scores, the filtering could not be the same as the filtering used for full-length reads. To assign V/J genes and CDR3, sequences were annotated against IMGT germline references using PyIR, a Python wrapper for IgBLAST v1.9. Any read was removed if the V/J assignment was weak (E-value above 1e-6), the CDR3 was missing, or the read contained stop codons, out-of-frame junctions, or ambiguous translated residues. A V3J clonotype was defined by an identical inferred V gene, J gene, and CDR3 amino acid sequence. The percentage overlap between two repertoires was calculated by dividing the number of shared unique clonotypes by the size of the smaller repertoire. Three approaches were used to assess repertoire richness: RTK rarefaction, the Chao1 estimator, and Recon v2.1 estimates of unobserved clonotypes. For all TCRbeta clonotypes obtained by the gDNA method from a few donors, generation probabilities were computed with OLGA. Entries here come from immuneACCESS through TCRdb and include only in-frame sequences with V and J called. Some clones fail to appear in such tables; in the studies checked, an unresolved V gene covers under half of the shortfall, and the cause of the remainder is unknown. V and J calls plus clone size are reproduced from that table; the DNA served to infer D and trimming. The sample records approximately 1,500,000 clones, 95% to 99% of which are singletons. The ten biggest clones cover less than 0.55% of the sample.

What the research found in general, with its limitations: Rarefaction of sorted-subset datasets indicated incomplete sequencing despite the large sequencing depth. When several donors were compared, the shared fraction of clonotypes was around 4.6% for naive CD4, about 4% for naive CD8, roughly 2.5% for memory CD4, and less than 0.5% for memory CD8. Only blood was sampled, and tissue TCR repertoires likely differ from those in blood. Estimated clonotype richness was generally larger for naive than for memory subsets. The genetic and exposure-history diversity represented was limited by the small number of donors. Pairwise subsampling indicated that sequencing depth was expected to affect the degree of clonotype sharing among donors. Compared with non-shared clonotypes, the clonotypes found in all four sorted-subset donors had higher generation probabilities.

For this clone: What this receptor recognizes is not known. No qualities accompany the bases; no much larger clone lies one base away.

The sequenced sample consisted of naive CD4+ T cells sorted from blood. Read against the paper, the sample's cell subset or site label means: CD45RA+ positively selected. This clonotype was sampled from a man aged 30 to 45 in good health.

For the CDR3, the sequence is CASSRDRGTQYF. The bases read TGTGCCAGCAGTAGGGACAGGGGGACCCAGTACTTC. The chain is encoded by TRBV2 joined to TRBJ2-5; TRBD1 fits 10 bases in the junction. V lost 5 bases and J lost 7 bases, and the count of bases not matched to a germline gene is 1. CDR1 and CDR2, looked up from the germline V gene, are SNHLY and FYNNEI. There are 12 amino acids in the CDR3, from cysteine to phenylalanine inclusive. Only CDR3 DNA remains: 36 bases, in frame from the first base.